What follows are 26 T cell receptor beta chains derived from one specimen sequenced in a study of blood T cells in healthy people across ages (dated by TCRdb to between 2014 and 2017). Libraries were constructed by 5' RACE. Sequencing instrument: Illumina HiSeq 2500. A second PCR of roughly 6 to 11 cycles was run with a J-beta primer mix and a sample-barcoded 5' primer. In-frame beta chains were kept once TCRdb had trimmed the public reads at Q25 with fastp and called clones with MiXCR. Each entry is one CDR3 protein sequence, shown with its most common DNA and genes. The sample contains about 730,000 distinct CDR3 sequences, 35% to 45% of them found a single time. Roughly 20% of the sample goes to the ten largest clones. Input material: blood. These receptors all come from a woman aged 60-70 years in good health.

This clonotype was observed a handful of times. The CDR3 loop reads CASNTDRSGANVLTF. The DNA of the CDR3 is TGTGCCAGCAACACCGACCGATCTGGGGCCAACGTCCTGACTTTC. V usage is TRBV28 and J usage is TRBJ2-6; D not certain. There are 15 residues in the CDR3. CDR1 MDHEN and CDR2 SYDVKM come from the germline V gene. The V end was cut by 7 bases, the J end by 1 base, with 11 bases between. Supplemented by reference TRBV28 and TRBJ2-6, the full variable domain reads DVKVTQSSRYLVKRTGEKVFLECVQDMDHENMFWYRQDPGLGLRLIYFSYDVKMKEKGDIPEGYSVSREKKERFSLILESASTNQTSMYLCASNTDRSGANVLTFGAGSRLTVL.

This clonotype has only one observation. V gene TRBV10-1 combines with J gene TRBJ2-1, with D perhaps matching TRBD1 (6 bases). The end of the DNA is better explained by TRBJ2-7, so the J call may be wrong. Per germline, CDR1 WNHNN and CDR2 SYGVQD (reference sequence). The CDR3 runs to 14 residues. CDR3 DNA: TGCGCCAGCAGTGAAGGGGGTCCCTACAATGAGCAGTACTTC. Amino acid sequence: CASSEGGPYNEQYF.

The chain carries TRBV27 and TRBJ1-1; D is ambiguous. From germline, CDR1 is MNHEY and CDR2 SMNVEV (reference sequence). Deletions cut 6 bases from V and 0 bases from J, with 8 bases between. This CDR3 spans 13 amino acids. CDR3 loop: CASRAPMNTEAFF. The CDR3 nucleotides are TGTGCCAGCAGGGCGCCTATGAACACTGAAGCTTTCTTT.

The chain has TRBV7-9 and TRBJ2-3, with D possibly called TRBD1 or TRBD2 (5 bases each). Germline values: CDR1 SEHNR, CDR2 FQNEAQ (reference sequence). Trimming took off 1 base at V and 0 bases at J, with 14 bases between the two ends. The CDR3 is 17 residues long. The CDR3 bases are TGTGCCAGCAGCTTAGAGTTCGGGGCAATTAGCACAGATACGCAGTATTTT. This gives the protein CASSLEFGAISTDTQYF.

This chain links TRBV18 with TRBJ1-2; 7 bases align to TRBD1. The CDR3 covers 14 residues. Per germline, CDR1 KGHSH and CDR2 LQKENI. The V gene end was trimmed by 3 bases and the J gene end by 7 bases; junction bases not matched to a gene: 8. Here the CDR3 reads CASSPDRDSSGYTF. For the CDR3, the DNA is TGTGCCAGCTCACCTGACAGGGACTCGAGTGGCTACACCTTC.

V usage is TRBV29-1 and J usage is TRBJ2-4; 12 bases match TRBD1. The assigned J gene may be wrong: the sequence end matches TRBJ2-7 better. This CDR3 comprises 12 residues. Per germline, CDR1 SQVTM and CDR2 ANQGSEA. The CDR3, as DNA: TGCAGCGCGGGACAGGGGGCTGCCGAGCAGTACTTC. Its protein product is CSAGQGAAEQYF.

The sample holds one count of this clonotype. This chain joins TRBV20-1 and TRBJ1-1; D unresolved. The V end lost 4 bases, the J end lost 10 bases, and 16 bases lay between the germline ends. CDR1 is DFQATT, CDR2 SNEGSKA, per germline (reference sequence). This CDR3 is 12 amino acids long. The CDR3 loop is CSATAPVSLAFF. CDR3 DNA sequence: TGCAGTGCTACGGCCCCGGTTAGTTTAGCTTTCTTT.

The V gene is TRBV7-9, the J gene TRBJ1-1; TRBD1 might be the D (5 bases). From germline, CDR1 is SEHNR and CDR2 FQNEAQ (reference sequence). With 2 bases removed from V and 4 bases from J, the gap between germline ends came to 11 bases. CDR3 size: 14 residues. CDR3 region: CASSLLPGGTEAFF. For the CDR3, the DNA is TGTGCCAGCAGCTTATTACCCGGGGGCACTGAAGCTTTCTTT.

CDR3 in DNA: TGTGCCTGGAGTGTACAGGGGAAAGATAGCAATCAGCCCCAGCATTTT. As protein: CAWSVQGKDSNQPQHF. The J gene is TRBJ1-5, the V gene TRBV30; 7 bases align to TRBD1. Looked up from germline, CDR1 is GTSNPN and CDR2 is SVGIG (reference sequence). The CDR3 sequence is 16 residues long. The ends lost 0 bases at V and 0 bases at J; junction bases unmatched: 5.

This clonotype has ten or more counts. This chain connects TRBV10-3 to TRBJ2-7; D gene ambiguous. Trimming stripped 3 bases from V and 6 bases from J, with 18 bases between. The CDR3 has 15 residues. The germline CDR1 and CDR2 sequences are ENHRY and SYGVKD. In DNA, the CDR3 is TGTGCCATCAGTGATAGCCAGGCCCCTACCGGCGAGCAGTACTTC. Its translation is CAISDSQAPTGEQYF.

The V and J genes are TRBV14 and TRBJ2-3, with 8 nucleotides matching TRBD2. There are 16 residues in the CDR3. Per the germline V gene, CDR1 is SGHDN and CDR2 is FVKESK. J lost 2 bases, V lost 4 bases, and 8 bases had no gene match. CDR3 sequence: CASSPMVAGSTDTQYF. DNA for the CDR3: TGTGCCAGCAGCCCCATGGTAGCGGGGTCCACAGATACGCAGTATTTT.

This clonotype showed up just a few times. The chain employs TRBV12-3 or TRBV12-4 and TRBJ1-2; D unclear. The CDR3 has 14 amino acids. Trimming removed 6 bases at V and 6 bases at J, with 17 bases between. The CDR3 is CASSPAGLENGYTF. CDR3 nucleotides: TGTGCCAGCAGCCCCGCGGGGTTGGAGAATGGCTACACCTTC.

The rearrangement uses TRBV6-5 and TRBJ1-4; D is unresolved. There are 13 residues in the CDR3. V shed 4 bases and J shed 10 bases, with 13 bases lying between them. Per germline, CDR1 MNHEY and CDR2 SVGAGI. The DNA for the CDR3 is TGTGCCAGCAGTTCTCGGATTCCGGTAAAACTGTTTTTT. Its protein product is CASSSRIPVKLFF.

The gene calls are TRBV7-3 and TRBJ2-3; D is perhaps TRBD2 (5 bases). Trimming took 0 bases from V and 10 from J, leaving 11 bases between them. The CDR3 contains 13 residues. Germline lookup yields CDR1 SGHTA and CDR2 FQGTGA. The CDR3 protein is CASSLTADAAQYF. Here the CDR3 DNA reads TGTGCCAGCAGCTTAACAGCGGACGCGGCGCAGTATTTT.

Only a few counts were recorded for this clonotype. The rearrangement links TRBV20-1 to TRBJ2-3, with TRBD2 matching over 14 bases. The CDR3 length is 14 residues. Germline CDR1 DFQATT, CDR2 SNEGSKA (reference sequence). The V and J ends lost 3 bases and 6 bases, in that order; junction bases with no gene match: 2. CDR3 nucleotide sequence: TGCAGTGCTAGGGGGACTAGCGGGGGCGATACGCAGTATTTT. It yields the protein CSARGTSGGDTQYF.

CDR3 sequence: CASSFESGRGRIGNTF. As DNA, the CDR3 is TGTGCCAGCAGTTTTGAGTCGGGCAGGGGGCGGATTGGTAACACCTTC. This chain uses TRBV12-3 or TRBV12-4 with TRBJ1-2; 8 bases align to TRBD1. CDR3 length equals 16 residues. V lost 3 bases, J lost 12 bases, and 18 bases stayed unmatched.

The sample holds many counts of this clonotype. This may come from a read error, since a much larger clone is one base off. This sequence joins TRBV20-1 and TRBJ2-1, with a possible D match to TRBD1 (6 bases). The last part of the DNA fits TRBJ2-7 better; the J call may be wrong. Germline-derived CDR1 and CDR2 are DFQATT and SNEGSKA (reference sequence). The CDR3 is made up of 15 amino acids. CDR3 sequence reads: CSALRRQEHYNEQYF. The CDR3 nucleotides read TGCAGTGCTCTTCGCCGACAGGAACATTACAATGAGCAGTACTTC.

This sequence joins TRBV5-8 and TRBJ2-5, with TRBD1 as a possible D gene (6 bases). CDR3 length: 13 residues. V was cut by 4 bases and J by 11 bases, with 18 bases left in between. Germline V gene sequence: CDR1 SGHTS, CDR2 YDEGEE. CDR3 residues: CASSLTGSYAQYF. DNA for the CDR3: TGTGCCAGCAGCCTGACAGGTTCCTACGCGCAGTACTTC.

This clonotype was observed a few times. This chain joins TRBV14 and TRBJ1-1; D may be TRBD1 (5 bases). Germline V lookup: CDR1 SGHDN, CDR2 FVKESK. Trimming cost V 0 bases and J 10 bases, with 9 bases left between them. CDR3 length: 12 amino acids. The CDR3 loop reads CASSQEVGGAFF. The CDR3 region has the DNA TGTGCCAGCAGCCAAGAGGTTGGGGGAGCTTTCTTT.

This clonotype turned up a few times. This chain joins TRBV20-1 and TRBJ1-2; D is unclear. CDR3 length equals 13 residues. The germline CDR1 and CDR2 sequences are DFQATT and SNEGSKA (reference sequence). The germline V and J ends were trimmed by 3 bases and 4 bases, with 12 bases remaining between them. This chain's CDR3 is CSASPGPLYGYTF. As DNA, the CDR3 is TGCAGTGCTAGTCCCGGCCCACTCTATGGCTACACCTTC.

The chain carries TRBV24-1 and TRBJ2-1, with 10 bases that match TRBD1. Trimming removed 6 bases from V and 7 bases from J; junction bases left unmatched: 11. CDR3 length: 16 residues. Germline CDR1 is KGHDR and CDR2 is SFDVKD. The CDR3 is CATSNTRQGAKNEQFF. The CDR3 coding sequence is TGTGCCACCAGTAATACCAGACAGGGGGCGAAGAATGAGCAGTTCTTC.

A word on this clonotype: The junction differs from germline at one of its ends, possibly a read error. V usage is TRBV3-1 and J usage is TRBJ2-1; no clear D. CDR1 is LGHDT, CDR2 YNNKEL, per germline (reference sequence). This CDR3 contains 15 residues. The CDR3 DNA follows: TGTGCCAGCAGCCGGGCTGGCGACTCCCACAATGAGCAGTTCTTC. Translation: CASSRAGDSHNEQFF.

The genes are TRBV27 and TRBJ2-3; D unclear. CDR1 MNHEY and CDR2 SMNVEV come from the germline V gene (reference sequence). The CDR3 runs to 13 residues. The ends were cut back, 4 bases at V and 2 bases at J, with 7 bases in the middle. The chain's CDR3 is CASSYVPTDTQYF. CDR3 nucleotides: TGTGCCAGCAGTTACGTACCCACAGATACGCAGTATTTT.

In this sample, this clonotype turned up a few times. J is TRBJ2-7 and V is TRBV3-1; 12 nucleotides line up with TRBD2. The J call may be wrong; the DNA end is better matched by TRBJ2-5. Per the germline V gene, CDR1 is LGHDT and CDR2 is YNNKEL (reference sequence). This CDR3 region has 16 residues. The DNA of the CDR3 is TGTGCCAGCAGCCAAAACCTAGCGGGGGGGCCAGAGACCCAGTACTTC. This gives the protein CASSQNLAGGPETQYF.

On this clonotype: One junction end disagrees with the germline gene, perhaps due to a read error. The chain joins TRBV4-1 to TRBJ2-1; D might be TRBD1 (5 bases). CDR1 and CDR2 from the germline V gene are MGHRA and YSYEKL. The CDR3 runs to 17 residues. This CDR3 is CASSQVDSAFSYNEQFF. The CDR3 region has the DNA TGCGCCAGTAGCCAGGTTGACAGCGCCTTCTCCTACAATGAGCAGTTCTTC.

The V call is TRBV5-1, the J call TRBJ2-7; 8 nucleotides align to TRBD1. CDR1 is SGHRS and CDR2 is YFSETQ in the germline V gene. The CDR3 has 15 amino acids. V lost 5 bases, J lost 7 bases, and 14 bases stayed unmatched. The CDR3 spells CASRRPDRDGDEQYF. CDR3 coding DNA: TGCGCCAGCAGAAGACCGGACAGGGATGGGGATGAGCAGTACTTC.